Below are 8 T cell receptor beta chains sequenced from a single sample in a study of blood T cell repertoires in COVID-19. Some clones are missing from TCRdb's copy, which holds only in-frame ones; the method was immunoSEQ multiplex PCR. This sample carries about 43,000 clones, 88% of them seen once, and the ten largest clones take 4.8%. The sample consisted of peripheral blood. The receptors shown here come from a human donor in a cohort sampled during active COVID-19.

This chain links TRBV5-1 with TRBJ2-3; 12 nucleotides match TRBD2. CDR1 is SGHRS, CDR2 YFSETQ, per germline. With 7 bases clipped from V and 2 bases from J, the junction kept 2 bases outside the gene matches. The CDR3 runs 14 residues. The CDR3 coding sequence is TGCGCCAGCGGGACTAGCGGGCCCACAGATACGCAGTATTTT. Translating gives CASGTSGPTDTQYF.

The V gene is TRBV1, the J gene TRBJ2-7; the table's D call, TRBD2, was not checked against the DNA. TRBV1 is a recognized pseudogene. This CDR3 region has 15 residues. The CDR3 DNA follows: TGCACCAGCAGCCAAGTAGCGGGAGGGCCTCCCGAGCAGTACTTC. Translated, it gives CTSSQVAGGPPEQYF.

The CDR3 bases are TGTGCCAGCAGACAGGGGGCTACCCATTCACCCCTCCACTTT. Amino acids: CASRQGATHSPLHF. The chain employs TRBV2 and TRBJ1-6; 9 positions match TRBD1. The CDR3 runs 14 residues. With V trimmed by 6 bases and J by 8 bases, 5 bases remained unmatched. CDR1 is SNHLY, CDR2 FYNNEI, per germline. The whole variable domain, remainder taken from reference TRBV2 and TRBJ1-6, is EPEVTQTPSHQVTQMGQEVILRCVPISNHLYFYWYRQILGQKVEFLVSFYNNEISEKSEIFDDQFSVERPDGSNFTLKIRSTKLEDSAMYFCASRQGATHSPLHFGNGTRLTVT.

The V gene is TRBV30, the J gene TRBJ2-7, with a weak D call TRBD2 (5 bases). Germline assignment: CDR1 GTSNPN and CDR2 SVGIG (reference sequence). The CDR3 covers 15 residues. V lost 0 bases, J lost 2 bases, and 14 bases lay in between. CDR3 amino acids: CAWSVLQRNAYEQYF. The CDR3 coding sequence is TGTGCCTGGAGTGTACTTCAGCGGAACGCCTACGAGCAGTACTTC.

V gene TRBV5-1 combines with J gene TRBJ1-2, with unresolved D. The CDR3 spans 13 residues. The V and J ends lost 5 bases and 3 bases respectively, with 11 bases between them. Germline CDR1 is SGHRS and CDR2 is YFSETQ. The CDR3: CASRVPEHYGYTF. In DNA form, the CDR3 reads TGCGCCAGCAGGGTCCCGGAGCACTATGGCTACACCTTC.

The gene calls are TRBV28 and TRBJ2-7; 9 positions agree with TRBD2. With 6 bases clipped from V and 4 bases from J, the junction kept 4 bases outside the gene matches. The length of the CDR3 is 13 residues. Looked up from germline, CDR1 is MDHEN and CDR2 is SYDVKM. For the CDR3, the DNA is TGTGCCAGCAGGTCAAGCGGGAGGTACGAGCAGTACTTC. This translates into CASRSSGRYEQYF.

The chain links TRBV28 to TRBJ2-7, with D maybe TRBD1 (6 bases). Germline assignment: CDR1 MDHEN and CDR2 SYDVKM. V was pared by 5 bases and J by 3 bases, with 14 bases between. The CDR3 consists of 14 residues. For the CDR3, the DNA is TGTGCCAGCAGTCCGTCCACAGGGATCTACGAGCAGTACTTC. As protein: CASSPSTGIYEQYF.

V usage is TRBV28 and J usage is TRBJ2-3; 10 nucleotides align to TRBD1. Unmatched junction bases numbered 4, after V lost 6 bases and J lost 4 bases. CDR1 MDHEN and CDR2 SYDVKM come from the germline V gene. The CDR3 spans 14 residues. The CDR3 loop is CASRRQGAADTQYF. In DNA form, the CDR3 reads TGTGCCAGCAGGCGACAGGGGGCGGCAGATACGCAGTATTTT.